Listed here is a single TCR beta chain. RNA extraction was followed by reverse transcription into cDNA, which acted as the sequencing template. Using immunoSEQ multiplex PCR, the repertoire was profiled, and TCRdb retains in-frame clones only, with some absent. Here the sample spans 160,000 or so clones, 65% to 75% being singletons. The source of the sample is a study of CD8+ T cells in alopecia areata. This CDR3 is built from 11 residues. Trimming took 8 bases from V and 3 from J, leaving 6 bases between them. From germline, CDR1 is MNHNY and CDR2 SVGAGI (reference sequence). The chain has TRBV6-6 and TRBJ2-3; D ambiguous. Sample: CD8+ T cells sorted from blood, taken at week 0. This receptor was obtained from a human donor with alopecia areata. CDR3 amino acids: CASLITDTQYF. The CDR3 nucleotides read TGTGCCAGCCTCATTACAGATACGCAGTATTTT.